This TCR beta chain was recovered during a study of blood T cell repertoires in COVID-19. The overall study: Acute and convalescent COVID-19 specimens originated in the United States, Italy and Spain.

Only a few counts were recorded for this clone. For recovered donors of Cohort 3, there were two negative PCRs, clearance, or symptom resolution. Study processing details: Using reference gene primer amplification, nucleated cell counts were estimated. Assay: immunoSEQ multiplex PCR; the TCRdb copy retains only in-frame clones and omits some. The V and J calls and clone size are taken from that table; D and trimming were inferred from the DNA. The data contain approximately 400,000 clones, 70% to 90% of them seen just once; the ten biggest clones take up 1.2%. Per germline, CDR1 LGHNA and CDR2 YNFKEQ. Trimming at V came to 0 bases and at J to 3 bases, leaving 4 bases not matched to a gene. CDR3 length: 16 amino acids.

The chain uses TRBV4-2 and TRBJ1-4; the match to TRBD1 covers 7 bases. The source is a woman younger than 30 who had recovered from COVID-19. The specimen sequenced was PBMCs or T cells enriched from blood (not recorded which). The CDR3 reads CASSQDTGDSNEKLFF. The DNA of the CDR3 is TGTGCCAGCAGCCAAGACACAGGGGATTCTAATGAAAAACTGTTTTTT.